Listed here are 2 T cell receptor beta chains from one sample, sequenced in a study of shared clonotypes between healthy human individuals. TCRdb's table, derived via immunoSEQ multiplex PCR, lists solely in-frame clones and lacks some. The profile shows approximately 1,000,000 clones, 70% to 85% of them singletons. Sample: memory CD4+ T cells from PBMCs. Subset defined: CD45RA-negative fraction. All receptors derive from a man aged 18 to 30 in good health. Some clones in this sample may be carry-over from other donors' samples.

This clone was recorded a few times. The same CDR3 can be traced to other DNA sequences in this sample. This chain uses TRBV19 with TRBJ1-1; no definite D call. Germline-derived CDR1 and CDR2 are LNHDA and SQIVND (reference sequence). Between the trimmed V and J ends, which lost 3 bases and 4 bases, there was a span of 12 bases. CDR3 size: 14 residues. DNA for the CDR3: TGTGCCAGTAGTATGGGCGCCCTTGGCACTGAAGCTTTCTTT. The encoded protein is CASSMGALGTEAFF.

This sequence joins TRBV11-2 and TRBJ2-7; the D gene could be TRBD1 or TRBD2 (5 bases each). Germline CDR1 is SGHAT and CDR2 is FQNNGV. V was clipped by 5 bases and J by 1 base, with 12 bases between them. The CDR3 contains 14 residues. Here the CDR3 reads CASSPVGESYEQYF. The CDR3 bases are TGTGCCAGCAGCCCGGTGGGGGAGTCCTACGAGCAGTACTTC.